This is a list of T cell receptor beta chains from one sample in a study of blood T cell repertoires in COVID-19. Sequencing was performed with immunoSEQ multiplex PCR; in TCRdb, only in-frame clones are kept and a portion is missing. The table includes about 250,000 clones, approximately 84% detected once. The source material was peripheral blood. These receptors originate from an elderly woman with acute or convalescent COVID-19. Both conserved end residues are trimmed from each CDR3. The size of a clone is reported for some rows only, either as once, few or many, or as a class for expanded clones.

size	length	V	J	CDR3
NA	14	TRBV5-1	TRBJ2-3	ASSLEVARGPDTQY
NA	13	TRBV11-2	TRBJ1-5	ASSLAGGSNQPQH
NA	10	TRBV28	TRBJ1-1	ASRSSNTEAF
NA	12	TRBV6-5	TRBJ1-1	ASNLGGSSTEAF
NA	13	TRBV3-1/TRBV3-2	TRBJ2-5	ASSYGTSGKETQY
once	12	TRBV24-1	TRBJ2-5	ATSEAGGRETQY
NA	14	TRBV15	TRBJ2-7	ATSRRVEKGAREQY
NA	11	TRBV4-1	TRBJ2-3	ASSQDVEGTPD
NA	13	TRBV9	TRBJ1-1	ASRPSRHTNTEAF
NA	13	TRBV3-1/TRBV3-2	TRBJ2-7	ASSQHPGTSGEQY
NA	12	TRBV6-5	TRBJ2-3	ASTPARSTDTQY
NA	9	TRBV12-3/TRBV12-4	TRBJ1-1	ASSSRGEAF
NA	13	TRBV27	TRBJ2-7	ASSSPGQGVFEQY
NA	13	TRBV3-1/TRBV3-2	TRBJ2-3	ASSQMYRSTDTQY
NA	16	TRBV10-1	TRBJ1-1	ASSESGTGGDGNTEAF
NA	16	TRBV5-1	TRBJ1-3	ASSLYVRGTGSGNTIY